This is a list of T cell receptor beta chains from one sample in a study of T cells in Graves' hyperthyroidism and ophthalmopathy. TCRdb used MiXCR to reprocess the multiplex PCR reads, holding one entry per CDR3 protein. The sample records 350,000 or so distinct CDR3 sequences, 21% being singletons. Sequenced material: blood. Receptor source: a woman aged 50 to 60 with Graves' hyperthyroidism. Both conserved end residues are part of each CDR3. The D gene is left open where the match is weak. Not all rows give a size; the values are once, few, many and, for expanded clones, a class.

j_gene: TRBJ2-3; abundance: many; d_gene: TRBD1; v_gene: TRBV29-1; CDR3aa: CSVEEDRGRDTQYF; CDR3nt: TGCAGCGTTGAAGAAGACAGGGGGCGAGATACGCAGTATTTT
j_gene: TRBJ1-2; abundance: -; d_gene: -; v_gene: TRBV6-1; CDR3aa: CASSPSLGLDGYTF; CDR3nt: TGTGCCAGCAGCCCGTCACTGGGACTCGACGGCTACACCTTC
j_gene: TRBJ1-1; abundance: few; d_gene: -; v_gene: TRBV9; CDR3aa: CASSVSPSGTEAFF; CDR3nt: TGTGCCAGCAGCGTAAGTCCATCGGGTACTGAAGCTTTCTTT
j_gene: TRBJ1-5; abundance: -; d_gene: TRBD1; v_gene: TRBV10-2; CDR3aa: CANTRGAGNQPQHF; CDR3nt: TGCGCCAACACCAGGGGGGCAGGCAATCAGCCCCAGCATTTT
j_gene: TRBJ1-3; abundance: many; d_gene: TRBD1; v_gene: TRBV11-3; CDR3aa: CASSASQGNTIYF; CDR3nt: TGTGCCAGCAGCGCATCACAGGGGAACACCATATATTTT
j_gene: TRBJ2-5; abundance: many; d_gene: -; v_gene: TRBV27; CDR3aa: CASKSTGVTQYF; CDR3nt: TGTGCCAGCAAATCGACCGGTGTGACCCAGTACTTC
j_gene: TRBJ1-5; abundance: many; d_gene: TRBD1; v_gene: TRBV5-1; CDR3aa: CASPLLGTARNQPQHF; CDR3nt: TGCGCCAGCCCGTTACTGGGGACAGCCCGCAATCAGCCCCAGCATTTT
j_gene: TRBJ1-1; abundance: -; d_gene: -; v_gene: TRBV10-3; CDR3aa: CAISESDTPNTEAFF; CDR3nt: TGTGCCATCAGTGAGTCCGACACCCCGAACACTGAAGCTTTCTTT
j_gene: TRBJ2-3; abundance: many; d_gene: -; v_gene: TRBV20-1; CDR3aa: CSASREGTDTQYF; CDR3nt: TGCAGTGCTAGTAGGGAAGGCACAGATACGCAGTATTTT
j_gene: TRBJ2-1; abundance: many; d_gene: TRBD2; v_gene: TRBV10-3; CDR3aa: CAISERRLAGVNEQFF; CDR3nt: TGTGCCATCAGTGAGAGACGCCTAGCGGGGGTCAATGAGCAGTTCTTC
j_gene: TRBJ2-1; abundance: few; d_gene: TRBD2; v_gene: TRBV20-1; CDR3aa: CSARRASGGIYNEQFF; CDR3nt: TGCAGTGCTAGGAGGGCTAGCGGGGGGATCTACAATGAGCAGTTCTTC
j_gene: TRBJ2-7; abundance: many; d_gene: TRBD1; v_gene: TRBV27; CDR3aa: CASSPRTGRVHEQYF; CDR3nt: TGTGCCAGCAGCCCACGGACAGGGCGGGTCCACGAGCAGTACTTC
j_gene: TRBJ2-1; abundance: many; d_gene: -; v_gene: TRBV25-1; CDR3aa: CASSEDIYEQFF; CDR3nt: TGTGCCAGCAGTGAAGATATCTATGAGCAGTTCTTC
j_gene: TRBJ1-5; abundance: -; d_gene: -; v_gene: TRBV6-1; CDR3aa: CASSDHRDQPQHF; CDR3nt: TGTGCCAGCAGTGACCACAGGGATCAGCCCCAGCATTTT
j_gene: TRBJ1-1; abundance: many; d_gene: TRBD1; v_gene: TRBV19; CDR3aa: CASSMTGRTEAFF; CDR3nt: TGTGCCAGCAGCATGACAGGGCGGACTGAAGCTTTCTTT
j_gene: TRBJ1-2; abundance: -; d_gene: -; v_gene: TRBV19; CDR3aa: CASSIGTSYGYTF; CDR3nt: TGTGCCAGTAGTATCGGGACATCCTATGGCTACACCTTC
j_gene: TRBJ2-7; abundance: many; d_gene: -; v_gene: TRBV12-3/TRBV12-4; CDR3aa: CASRRDSYEQYF; CDR3nt: TGTGCCAGCAGGAGGGATTCCTACGAGCAGTACTTC
j_gene: TRBJ2-1; abundance: many; d_gene: TRBD2; v_gene: TRBV7-3; CDR3aa: CASSQRGGGAGYNEQFF; CDR3nt: TGTGCCAGCAGTCAAAGGGGCGGGGGGGCTGGCTACAATGAGCAGTTCTTC
j_gene: TRBJ2-7; abundance: -; d_gene: TRBD1; v_gene: TRBV7-9; CDR3aa: CASSTGTGKIYEQYF; CDR3nt: TGTGCCAGCAGCACAGGGACAGGGAAGATCTACGAGCAGTACTTC
j_gene: TRBJ2-7; abundance: many; d_gene: -; v_gene: TRBV3-1; CDR3aa: CASSQVLGSEQYF; CDR3nt: TGTGCCAGCAGCCAAGTTCTCGGCAGCGAGCAGTACTTC
j_gene: TRBJ2-3; abundance: many; d_gene: TRBD1; v_gene: TRBV20-1; CDR3aa: CSARDTGGLDTQYF; CDR3nt: TGCAGTGCTAGAGATACAGGGGGCTTAGATACGCAGTATTTT
j_gene: TRBJ2-7; abundance: many; d_gene: -; v_gene: TRBV24-1; CDR3aa: CATSDSTQGVFGAYEQYF; CDR3nt: TGTGCCACCAGTGATTCAACCCAAGGGGTTTTCGGAGCCTACGAGCAGTACTTC
j_gene: TRBJ2-5; abundance: many; d_gene: TRBD2; v_gene: TRBV15; CDR3aa: CATSRDGGRPQETQYF; CDR3nt: TGTGCCACCAGCAGAGATGGCGGGAGGCCCCAAGAGACCCAGTACTTC
j_gene: TRBJ1-3; abundance: many; d_gene: TRBD1; v_gene: TRBV7-8; CDR3aa: CASSLAGGWWDTIYF; CDR3nt: TGTGCCAGCAGCTTGGCAGGGGGTTGGTGGGACACCATATATTTT
j_gene: TRBJ2-7; abundance: few; d_gene: TRBD2; v_gene: TRBV10-2; CDR3aa: CASTGEGYEQYF; CDR3nt: TGCGCCAGCACGGGGGAGGGCTACGAGCAGTACTTC
j_gene: TRBJ2-3; abundance: many; d_gene: TRBD2; v_gene: TRBV28; CDR3aa: CASRPSGSTDTQYF; CDR3nt: TGTGCCAGCAGGCCTAGCGGGAGCACAGATACGCAGTATTTT
j_gene: TRBJ2-7; abundance: -; d_gene: -; v_gene: TRBV4-1; CDR3aa: CASSQVGGEQYF; CDR3nt: TGCGCCAGCAGCCAAGTGGGGGGCGAGCAGTACTTC
j_gene: TRBJ2-7; abundance: many; d_gene: -; v_gene: TRBV5-1; CDR3aa: CASSLPSFNYEQYF; CDR3nt: TGCGCCAGCAGCTTGCCAAGTTTCAACTACGAGCAGTACTTC
j_gene: TRBJ2-1; abundance: many; d_gene: TRBD1; v_gene: TRBV12-3/TRBV12-4; CDR3aa: CASSLGGGPNEQFF; CDR3nt: TGTGCCAGCAGTTTAGGAGGGGGCCCCAATGAGCAGTTCTTC
j_gene: TRBJ2-1; abundance: -; d_gene: TRBD1; v_gene: TRBV2; CDR3aa: CASSYFPQTGGVDNEQFF; CDR3nt: TGTGCCAGCAGTTACTTCCCCCAAACAGGGGGCGTGGACAATGAGCAGTTCTTC
j_gene: TRBJ2-7; abundance: -; d_gene: TRBD1; v_gene: TRBV15; CDR3aa: CATSRNLPGQGYEQYF; CDR3nt: TGTGCCACCAGCAGGAACCTTCCGGGACAGGGCTACGAGCAGTACTTC
j_gene: TRBJ2-3; abundance: many; d_gene: -; v_gene: TRBV5-1; CDR3aa: CASNTGSRTDTQYF; CDR3nt: TGCGCCAGCAATACAGGGTCCCGCACAGATACGCAGTATTTT
j_gene: TRBJ1-4; abundance: -; d_gene: -; v_gene: TRBV20-1; CDR3aa: CSASGQRSGIGGNEKLFF; CDR3nt: TGCAGTGCTAGCGGACAGAGGAGTGGCATAGGGGGTAATGAAAAACTGTTTTTT
j_gene: TRBJ1-1; abundance: many; d_gene: -; v_gene: TRBV18; CDR3aa: CASSPSIRGRRDTEAFF; CDR3nt: TGTGCCAGCTCACCATCCATTAGGGGCCGGCGGGACACTGAAGCTTTCTTT
j_gene: TRBJ2-1; abundance: -; d_gene: TRBD2; v_gene: TRBV13; CDR3aa: CASRLKTSGRANEQFF; CDR3nt: TGTGCCAGCAGGCTCAAGACTAGCGGGAGGGCCAATGAGCAGTTCTTC
j_gene: TRBJ2-5; abundance: few; d_gene: TRBD2; v_gene: TRBV5-1; CDR3aa: CASSLELAGASETQYF; CDR3nt: TGCGCCAGCAGCTTGGAACTAGCGGGAGCTTCAGAGACCCAGTACTTC
j_gene: TRBJ1-5; abundance: -; d_gene: -; v_gene: TRBV28; CDR3aa: CASSSYEPQHF; CDR3nt: TGTGCCAGCAGTTCCTACGAACCCCAGCATTTT
j_gene: TRBJ1-2; abundance: many; d_gene: TRBD1; v_gene: TRBV6-2/TRBV6-3; CDR3aa: CASSSGQLGYTF; CDR3nt: TGTGCCAGCAGTTCGGGACAGCTCGGCTACACCTTC
j_gene: TRBJ2-2; abundance: -; d_gene: TRBD1; v_gene: TRBV9; CDR3aa: CASSVRQGETGELFF; CDR3nt: TGTGCCAGCAGCGTACGACAGGGGGAGACCGGGGAGCTGTTTTTT
j_gene: TRBJ1-2; abundance: many; d_gene: TRBD1; v_gene: TRBV6-1; CDR3aa: CASSRQEGAIGYTF; CDR3nt: TGTGCCAGCTCGAGACAGGAGGGGGCTATTGGCTACACCTTC
j_gene: TRBJ2-1; abundance: many; d_gene: TRBD1; v_gene: TRBV5-1; CDR3aa: CASSLGGQLYNEQFF; CDR3nt: TGCGCCAGCAGCTTGGGGGGACAGCTCTACAATGAGCAGTTCTTC
j_gene: TRBJ1-5; abundance: -; d_gene: -; v_gene: TRBV20-1; CDR3aa: CSARIPGPWNQPQHF; CDR3nt: TGCAGTGCTCGAATACCGGGCCCCTGGAATCAGCCCCAGCATTTT
j_gene: TRBJ2-5; abundance: -; d_gene: -; v_gene: TRBV11-1; CDR3aa: CASSLSGPGPETQYF; CDR3nt: TGTGCCAGCAGCTTAAGCGGTCCGGGCCCAGAGACCCAGTACTTC
j_gene: TRBJ2-2; abundance: many; d_gene: -; v_gene: TRBV24-1; CDR3aa: CATAGGGTGELFF; CDR3nt: TGTGCCACCGCAGGGGGAGGTACCGGGGAGCTGTTTTTT
j_gene: TRBJ1-1; abundance: many; d_gene: -; v_gene: TRBV28; CDR3aa: CASTLWGGADTEAFF; CDR3nt: TGTGCCAGCACCTTATGGGGGGGGGCGGACACTGAAGCTTTCTTT
j_gene: TRBJ1-2; abundance: many; d_gene: -; v_gene: TRBV6-1; CDR3aa: CAAREGSYGYTF; CDR3nt: TGTGCCGCAAGGGAGGGGAGCTATGGCTACACCTTC
j_gene: TRBJ2-3; abundance: few; d_gene: -; v_gene: TRBV7-9; CDR3aa: CASSTGQYTDTQYF; CDR3nt: TGTGCCAGCAGCACCGGACAGTACACAGATACGCAGTATTTT